These 7 T cell receptor beta chains share one sample of origin, sequenced in a study of siplizumab effects on memory and regulatory T cells. Some clones are missing from TCRdb's copy, which holds only in-frame ones; the method was immunoSEQ multiplex PCR. This sample yields about 52,000 clones, of which 95% to 97% are seen a single time; around 0.64% belongs to the top ten. The specimen was naive CD4+ T cells sorted from blood. Every receptor here comes from a human donor in good health.

J is TRBJ2-1 and V is TRBV4-2, with no clear D. The CDR3 loop spans 15 amino acids. Germline V lookup: CDR1 LGHNA, CDR2 YNFKEQ. Trimming took off 5 bases at V and 0 bases at J, with 11 bases between the two ends. For the CDR3, the DNA is TGTGCCAGCAGCTTGGACCAGAGCTCCTACAATGAGCAGTTCTTC. Protein: CASSLDQSSYNEQFF.

The rearrangement joins TRBV7-2 to TRBJ1-3; perhaps TRBD1 as D (6 bases). The CDR3 runs to 15 residues. With 0 bases removed from V and 4 bases from J, the gap between germline ends came to 10 bases. Germline CDR1 reads SGHTA; CDR2 reads FQGNSA. The CDR3 is CASSLAQGLGNTIYF. The CDR3 DNA is TGTGCCAGCAGCTTAGCGCAGGGGCTAGGAAACACCATATATTTT.

This rearrangement joins TRBV19 to TRBJ1-4, with TRBD1 identical over 8 bases. V lost 5 bases, J lost 7 bases, and 3 bases stayed unmatched. Germline V gene data show CDR1 as LNHDA and CDR2 as SQIVND (reference sequence). The CDR3 covers 13 residues. CDR3 region: CASSWTGSEKLFF. CDR3 in DNA: TGTGCCAGTAGTTGGACAGGGAGTGAAAAACTGTTTTTT.

The chain couples TRBV5-6 to TRBJ2-2; possibly TRBD1 or TRBD2 for D (5 bases each). V was trimmed by 4 bases and J by 7 bases, leaving 11 bases between them. The CDR3 runs to 13 residues. Germline lookup yields CDR1 SGHDT and CDR2 YYEEEE. The CDR3 spells CASSPPGRGELFF. In nucleotides, the CDR3 is TGTGCCAGCAGCCCCCCGGGGCGCGGGGAGCTGTTTTTT.

The rearrangement uses TRBV21-1 and TRBJ1-1. TRBV21-1 is marked as a pseudogene. The CDR3 runs to 18 residues. The DNA of the CDR3 is TGTGCCAGCAGCAAAGGTGGTAAGGCCAAGGGTCTGAACACTGAAGCTTTCTTT. It codes for CASSKGGKAKGLNTEAFF.

The V call is TRBV10-2, the J call TRBJ2-1; TRBD1 agrees at 8 bases. Germline trimming cut 10 bases from V and 8 bases from J; bases unmatched to any gene: 13. From germline, CDR1 is WSHSY and CDR2 SAAADI. This CDR3 has 14 amino acids. CDR3 nucleotide sequence: TGCGCCACCCGAGACAGGGGCTTCCTATATGAGCAGTTCTTC. Protein sequence: CATRDRGFLYEQFF.

The chain has TRBV2 and TRBJ1-1; D is unresolved. Germline assignment: CDR1 SNHLY and CDR2 FYNNEI. V lost 5 bases and J lost 5, with 15 bases in between. The length of the CDR3 is 14 residues. DNA of the CDR3: TGTGCCAGCAGTTTTGAGACGCGTTGGACTGAAGCTTTCTTT. It codes for CASSFETRWTEAFF.